This is a list of T cell receptor beta chains from one sample in a study of cytomegalovirus exposure and HLA in healthy donors. Profiled with immunoSEQ multiplex PCR; TCRdb holds only in-frame clones, not every one. The sample holds fewer than 200,000 clones; over 80% are singletons and the top ten take just over 4.5%. Sequencing used PBMCs. Source of these receptors: a woman aged 50 to 60 in good health and CMV-seropositive. Each CDR3 is given with its conserved first and last residue. Each record gives: clone size, D gene, J gene, V gene, CDR3 protein, CDR3 DNA. A D gene is named only where the DNA matches it firmly. Clone size is stated in some rows and not others, as once, few, many or a class when expanded.

>few|TRBD2|TRBJ2-3|TRBV5-4
CASSALAGGPSTQYF
TGTGCCAGCAGCGCCCTAGCGGGGGGGCCTTCTACGCAGTATTTT
>-|TRBD1|TRBJ2-1|TRBV19
CASSGQAAYNEQFF
TGTGCCAGTAGTGGACAGGCAGCCTACAATGAGCAGTTCTTC
>-|-|TRBJ2-7|TRBV2
CASMLGVYEQYF
TGTGCCAGCATGTTAGGGGTATACGAGCAGTACTTC
>few|-|TRBJ2-3|TRBV7-9
CASSLFLLGRSTDTQYF
TGTGCCAGCAGCTTATTCCTTTTGGGGAGGAGCACAGATACGCAGTATTTT
>-|TRBD1|TRBJ2-4|TRBV7-3
CASSETGGRNIQYF
TGTGCCAGCAGCGAAACAGGGGGGAGAAACATTCAGTACTTC
>-|-|TRBJ2-2|TRBV7-2
CASSLVTGTNTGELFF
TGTGCCAGCAGCTTAGTTACGGGGACGAACACCGGGGAGCTGTTTTTT
>-|-|TRBJ2-7|TRBV13
CASSTPLTAGANYEQYF
TGTGCCAGCAGCACCCCTCTTACCGCGGGGGCAAACTACGAGCAGTACTTC
>few|-|TRBJ2-7|TRBV30
CAWSPGRSYEQYF
TGTGCCTGGAGTCCGGGGAGGTCCTACGAGCAGTACTTC
>few|-|TRBJ1-1|TRBV30
CAWNKGEYTEAFF
TGTGCCTGGAATAAGGGAGAATACACTGAAGCTTTCTTT
>-|TRBD2|TRBJ2-3|TRBV7-9
CASGGTSDTQYF
TGTGCCAGCGGCGGGACTAGCGATACGCAGTATTTT
>-|TRBD1|TRBJ1-2|TRBV4-2
CASSQDQAGGGGYTF
TGTGCCAGCAGCCAAGATCAGGCAGGGGGCGGTGGCTACACCTTC
>-|TRBD1|TRBJ1-2|TRBV11-1
CASSRQGNYGYTF
TGTGCCAGCAGCCGACAGGGGAACTATGGCTACACCTTC
>few|-|TRBJ2-5|TRBV4-1
CASSQDFYSQETQYF
TGCGCCAGCAGCCAAGATTTTTACTCCCAAGAGACCCAGTACTTC
>-|TRBD1|TRBJ2-7|TRBV6-5
CASWTGTGAHEQYF
TGTGCCAGCTGGACCGGGACAGGGGCTCACGAGCAGTACTTC
>few|TRBD1|TRBJ1-1|TRBV7-3
CASSQTGAEGTEAFF
TGTGCCAGCAGCCAGACAGGGGCCGAGGGCACTGAAGCTTTCTTT
>-|-|TRBJ1-3|TRBV5-5
CASRGLVNRYAGNTIYF
TGTGCCAGCAGGGGATTGGTCAACAGGTACGCTGGAAACACCATATATTTT
>-|TRBD1|TRBJ1-1|TRBV4-2
CAAGGNTEAFF
TGTGCCGCAGGGGGTAACACTGAAGCTTTCTTT
>-|TRBD1|TRBJ2-2|TRBV7-3
CASSSDRAGELFF
TGTGCCAGCAGCTCTGACAGGGCCGGGGAGCTGTTTTTT
>-|TRBD2|TRBJ2-3|TRBV9
CASSPELATSTDTQYF
TGTGCCAGCAGCCCCGAACTAGCGACTAGCACAGATACGCAGTATTTT
>-|-|TRBJ2-3|TRBV27
CASSLVVADTQYF
TGTGCCAGCAGTTTAGTCGTCGCAGATACGCAGTATTTT
>-|TRBD2|TRBJ2-3|TRBV10-3
CAISESLRGVRTQYF
TGTGCCATCAGTGAGTCGTTGCGGGGGGTTAGGACGCAGTATTTT
>-|TRBD1|TRBJ1-1|TRBV6-5
CASSYGDRGSHGTAFF
TGTGCCAGCAGTTACGGGGACAGGGGGTCCCATGGTACAGCTTTCTTT
>few|TRBD2|TRBJ2-1|TRBV7-6
CASGLAGGVGNEQFF
TGTGCCAGCGGACTAGCGGGAGGCGTCGGAAATGAGCAGTTCTTC
>-|TRBD1|TRBJ1-2|TRBV2
CASLIYRGYGYTF
TGTGCCAGTCTGATATACAGGGGTTACGGCTACACCTTC
>-|TRBD1|TRBJ1-5|TRBV5-1
CASVGFQGPQGGQPQHF
TGCGCCAGCGTTGGATTTCAGGGCCCCCAGGGGGGTCAGCCCCAGCATTTT
>-|TRBD2|TRBJ2-1|TRBV18
CASWTSGTDEQFF
TGTGCCAGTTGGACTAGCGGGACGGATGAGCAGTTCTTC
>-|-|TRBJ2-7|TRBV7-9
CSSSLRRDGRSYEQYF
TGTTCCAGCAGCTTACGGCGGGACGGCCGATCCTACGAGCAGTACTTC
>-|TRBD2|TRBJ2-3|TRBV5-1
CASSSGPGLAGEDTQYF
TGCGCCAGCAGCTCTGGTCCGGGACTAGCGGGAGAAGATACGCAGTATTTT
>-|TRBD1|TRBJ2-3|TRBV27
CASRTGQGTDTQYF
TGTGCCAGCAGGACTGGACAGGGCACAGATACGCAGTATTTT